Following are 18 T cell receptor beta chains from one sample sequenced in a study of blood T cell repertoires in COVID-19. The repertoire was sequenced with immunoSEQ multiplex PCR; TCRdb's copy has only in-frame clones and lacks some. This table has 350,000 to 450,000 clones, around 85% appearing once. The sequenced material came from peripheral blood. These receptor sequences come from a woman aged 18-29 years with acute or convalescent COVID-19.

V and J are TRBV7-6 and TRBJ2-3, with 14 bases identical to TRBD2. The CDR3 runs 16 residues. CDR1 is SGHVS, CDR2 FNYEAQ, per germline. V lost 5 bases, J lost 3 bases, and 4 bases stayed unmatched. In DNA form, the CDR3 reads TGTGCCAGCAGCGAGGGGACTAGCGGGGGAACAGATACGCAGTATTTT. Residues: CASSEGTSGGTDTQYF.

This sequence joins TRBV28 and TRBJ1-1, with D hard to call. The CDR3 extends over 16 amino acids. The V and J ends lost 4 bases and 11 bases respectively, with 26 bases between them. Germline CDR1 and CDR2: MDHEN and SYDVKM. CDR3 DNA: TGTGCCAGCAGTTCCCCCCCTTGGCAGGCCCCATGGGAGGCTTTCTTT. Amino acid sequence: CASSSPPWQAPWEAFF.

This clone appeared a few times. This chain joins TRBV28 and TRBJ1-2, with TRBD1 matching 7 bases. V trimming: 6 bases; J trimming: 3 bases; junction bases outside the gene matches: 16. The CDR3 length is 17 residues. Germline assignment: CDR1 MDHEN and CDR2 SYDVKM. The CDR3 bases are TGTGCCAGCAGCTCCCCAGGGACAGAGTCCTTTTACTATGGCTACACCTTC. The encoded protein is CASSSPGTESFYYGYTF.

The chain is built from TRBV9 and TRBJ2-3; TRBD2 might be the D (6 bases). The V gene lost 4 bases and the J gene lost 4 bases, with 22 bases spanning the gap. Per the germline V gene, CDR1 is SGDLS and CDR2 is YYNGEE. This CDR3 is built from 17 residues. This CDR3 is CASSPYGGRTLADTQYF. CDR3 nucleotide sequence: TGTGCCAGCAGCCCCTATGGTGGGAGGACCCTGGCAGATACGCAGTATTTT.

This clone is a singleton in its sample. The chain couples TRBV9 to TRBJ2-7; 8 bases align to TRBD1. This CDR3 has 19 amino acids. V lost 3 bases and J lost 2; bases outside the gene matches: 19. Germline CDR1 SGDLS, CDR2 YYNGEE. For the CDR3, the DNA is TGTGCCAGCAGCGCCGAGGACAGGGCCTTACTACCAGGGACCTACGAGCAGTACTTC. This sequence encodes CASSAEDRALLPGTYEQYF.

This chain connects TRBV7-9 to TRBJ2-5, with D possibly matching TRBD2 (6 bases). The CDR3 sequence is 16 residues long. Germline CDR1 SEHNR, CDR2 FQNEAQ (reference sequence). V was shortened by 1 base and J by 5 bases, with 17 bases between the two germline ends. Written as DNA, the CDR3 is TGTGCCAGCAGCTTAGGGGACTCCTCCCAGGCGGAGACCCAGTACTTC. This gives the protein CASSLGDSSQAETQYF.

The chain recombines TRBV7-3 with TRBJ2-1, with 7 bases that match TRBD2. CDR1 is SGHTA and CDR2 is FQGTGA in the germline V gene. The CDR3 is made up of 13 amino acids. V lost 5 bases, J lost 6 bases, and 4 bases stayed unmatched. This CDR3 is CASSLERGNEQFF. In DNA form, the CDR3 reads TGTGCCAGCAGCCTCGAGCGGGGCAATGAGCAGTTCTTC.

The rearrangement joins TRBV4-1 to TRBJ1-1; 8 bases line up with TRBD1. The CDR3 loop spans 15 amino acids. Germline CDR1 MGHRA, CDR2 YSYEKL. The trim removed 3 bases at V and 5 bases at J, leaving 8 bases unmatched. The CDR3 DNA follows: TGCGCCAGCAGCCAGGACAGGGCGTTGGGAACTGAAGCTTTCTTT. The encoded protein is CASSQDRALGTEAFF.

The chain recombines TRBV28 with TRBJ2-7, with TRBD1 as a possible D gene (6 bases). This CDR3 comprises 14 residues. The germline V gene encodes CDR1 MDHEN and CDR2 SYDVKM. Trimming left V 5 bases short and J 2 bases short, with 13 bases between. DNA for the CDR3: TGTGCCAGCAGTCTAGAGGGACAACCCTACGAGCAGTACTTC. As protein: CASSLEGQPYEQYF.

The chain carries TRBV9 and TRBJ1-4, with D tentatively TRBD1 (6 bases). The V and J ends lost 4 bases and 8 bases respectively, with 12 bases between them. Germline loops: CDR1 SGDLS, CDR2 YYNGEE. This CDR3 has 13 amino acids. The CDR3 DNA reads as TGTGCCAGCAGCCCAGGGGTAGAAGAAAAACTGTTTTTT. Residues: CASSPGVEEKLFF.

The chain employs TRBV5-6 and TRBJ2-3, with 10 bases lining up with TRBD1. The V gene's germline CDR1 is SGHDT and CDR2 YYEEEE. With V trimmed by 0 bases and J by 4 bases, 2 bases remained unmatched. This CDR3 is built from 15 residues. The CDR3: CASSLVGTGADTQYF. In nucleotides, the CDR3 is TGTGCCAGCAGCTTGGTCGGGACAGGGGCAGATACGCAGTATTTT.

The chain has TRBV3-1 (or the pseudogene TRBV3-2) and TRBJ2-5; 7 bases are shared with TRBD2. Germline values: CDR1 LGHDT, CDR2 YNNKEL (reference sequence). V gave up 3 bases and J gave up 5 bases; unmatched junction bases: 12. CDR3 size: 16 residues. CDR3 residues: CASSQGGLGPRETQYF. The CDR3, as DNA: TGTGCCAGCAGCCAGGGAGGGTTGGGCCCGAGGGAGACCCAGTACTTC.

There are many counts of this clone. The chain carries TRBV11-3 and TRBJ2-3; TRBD1 is a possible D gene (6 bases). The CDR3 is 15 amino acids. V gave up 5 bases and J gave up 6 bases, with 18 bases separating them. In germline, CDR1 is SGHNT, CDR2 YENEEA. The CDR3 loop is CASSPGQTPVDTQYF. For the CDR3, the DNA is TGTGCCAGCAGCCCTGGACAGACCCCGGTCGATACGCAGTATTTT.

The gene calls are TRBV5-1 and TRBJ1-2, with D uncertain. The CDR3 is 15 residues long. Germline V lookup: CDR1 SGHRS, CDR2 YFSETQ. Deletions cut 0 bases from V and 7 bases from J, with 16 bases between. DNA of the CDR3: TGCGCCAGCAGCTTGGTTGCAGGCGCCTCTGGTGGCTACACCTTC. Amino acids: CASSLVAGASGGYTF.

This clone was counted between two and nine times. The chain combines TRBV2 with TRBJ2-7; 8 bases align to TRBD1. Germline CDR1 and CDR2: SNHLY and FYNNEI. The CDR3 sequence is 14 residues long. The trim removed 9 bases at V and 4 bases at J, leaving 11 bases unmatched. CDR3 in amino acids: CARAPSGQAYEQYF. The CDR3 coding sequence is TGTGCCAGGGCCCCGTCGGGACAGGCTTACGAGCAGTACTTC.

Here the CDR3 reads CASALVSYEQYF. Here the CDR3 DNA reads TGTGCTAGTGCCCTCGTCTCCTACGAGCAGTACTTC. The rearrangement links TRBV12-5 to TRBJ2-7; no definite D call. V was trimmed by 7 bases and J by 0 bases, leaving 7 bases between them. The CDR3 length is 12 residues. CDR1 is LGHNT, CDR2 FRNRAP, per germline.

The chain couples TRBV5-1 to TRBJ2-2; no clear D gene. V was cut by 1 base and J by 1 base, with 8 bases left in between. Germline CDR1 and CDR2: SGHRS and YFSETQ. This CDR3 is 15 amino acids long. This CDR3 is CASSLPTGNTGELFF. CDR3 bases: TGCGCCAGCAGCTTGCCGACGGGGAACACCGGGGAGCTGTTTTTT. Using reference TRBV5-1 and TRBJ2-2 for the parts outside the CDR3, the full variable domain is KAGVTQTPRYLIKTRGQQVTLSCSPISGHRSVSWYQQTPGQGLQFLFEYFSETQRNKGNFPGRFSGRQFSNSRSEMNVSTLELGDSALYLCASSLPTGNTGELFFGEGSRLTVL.

This chain connects TRBV3-1 (or the pseudogene TRBV3-2) to TRBJ1-2; 7 bases are shared with TRBD1. V was clipped by 0 bases and J by 4 bases; unmatched bases: 2. CDR3 size: 14 residues. CDR1 LGHDT and CDR2 YNNKEL come from the germline V gene (reference sequence). CDR3 protein: CASSQETGPYGYTF. CDR3 DNA sequence: TGTGCCAGCAGCCAAGAGACAGGGCCCTATGGCTACACCTTC.